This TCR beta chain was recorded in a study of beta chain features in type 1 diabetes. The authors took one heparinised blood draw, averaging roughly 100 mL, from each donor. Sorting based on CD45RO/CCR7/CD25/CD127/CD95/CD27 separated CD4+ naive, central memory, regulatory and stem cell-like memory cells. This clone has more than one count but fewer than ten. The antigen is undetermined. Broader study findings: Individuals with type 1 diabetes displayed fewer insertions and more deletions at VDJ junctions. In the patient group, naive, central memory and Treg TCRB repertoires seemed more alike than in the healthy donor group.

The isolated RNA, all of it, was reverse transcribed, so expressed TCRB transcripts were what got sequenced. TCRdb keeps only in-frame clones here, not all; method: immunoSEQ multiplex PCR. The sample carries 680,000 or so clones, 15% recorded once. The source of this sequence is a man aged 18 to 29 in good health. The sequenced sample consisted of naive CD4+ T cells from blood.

The CDR3 is CASSPKGAGDGSPLHF. The CDR3 nucleotides read TGTGCCAGCAGCCCTAAAGGGGCAGGGGATGGTTCACCCCTCCACTTT. The chain joins TRBV5-4 to TRBJ1-6; the D gene is possibly TRBD1 (6 bases). Germline-derived CDR1 and CDR2 are SGHNT and YYREEE (reference sequence). V was clipped by 4 bases and J by 9 bases, with 20 bases between them. The CDR3 covers 16 residues.